The next 14 T cell receptor beta chains were all read from a single sample in a study of T cell repertoires in cytomegalovirus infection. A single record per CDR3 protein comes from TCRdb applying MiXCR to the reads. Of 150,000 to 180,000 distinct CDR3 sequences in the sample, 23% are singletons; the top ten hold about a tenth. Input material: PBMCs. These receptors all come from a human donor in good health (CMV status not recorded). Some clones in this sample may be carry-over from other donors' samples.

This clonotype was counted only a few times. This CDR3 reads CASSPGGNYGYTF. The DNA for the CDR3 is TGTGCCAGCAGTCCGGGGGGGAACTATGGCTACACCTTC. The rearrangement joins TRBV2 to TRBJ1-2; maybe TRBD1 (5 bases). The V gene's germline CDR1 is SNHLY and CDR2 FYNNEI. The CDR3 totals 13 residues. The V and J ends lost 5 bases and 2 bases respectively, with 9 bases between them.

In its sample, this clonotype was seen many times. The V call is TRBV7-8, the J call TRBJ1-5; 7 positions match TRBD1. Unmatched junction bases numbered 8, after V lost 5 bases and J lost 4 bases. This CDR3 has 15 amino acids. Germline CDR1 reads SGHVS; CDR2 reads FQNEAQ. The CDR3 DNA is TGTGCCAGCAGCCCACGGGACAGAAGAAATCAGCCCCAGCATTTT. It yields the protein CASSPRDRRNQPQHF.

This clonotype was detected a few times. This CDR3 is CSAEGSGGTYEQYF. CDR3 in DNA: TGCAGTGCAGAGGGTAGCGGGGGGACCTACGAGCAGTACTTC. The rearrangement links TRBV20-1 to TRBJ2-7; 10 positions agree with TRBD2. Germline CDR1 is DFQATT and CDR2 is SNEGSKA (reference sequence). This CDR3 region has 14 residues. The V and J ends lost 6 bases and 2 bases, in that order; junction bases with no gene match: 7.

This clonotype appeared many times. This chain joins TRBV7-2 and TRBJ2-2; 9 bases are a match to TRBD1. V gave up 5 bases and J gave up 2 bases; unmatched junction bases: 3. The V gene's germline CDR1 is SGHTA and CDR2 FQGNSA. This CDR3 contains 15 residues. The CDR3 here is CASSPTGGNTGELFF. For the CDR3, the DNA is TGTGCCAGCAGCCCGACAGGGGGAAACACCGGGGAGCTGTTTTTT.

The CDR3 DNA reads as TGCAGTGCCCTCGGGACAGGGGGCTCTGGGGCCAACGTCCTGACTTTC. The encoded protein is CSALGTGGSGANVLTF. The chain employs TRBV20-1 and TRBJ2-6; 11 bases are a match to TRBD1. The germline gives CDR1 DFQATT, CDR2 SNEGSKA (reference sequence). V lost 6 bases and J lost 0; bases outside the gene matches: 4. The CDR3 is 16 amino acids.

Ten or more counts support this clonotype. The chain couples TRBV7-2 to TRBJ1-2, with D possibly TRBD1 on 5 matching bases. Trimming cost V 4 bases and J 0 bases, with 12 bases left between them. Germline values: CDR1 SGHTA, CDR2 FQGNSA. The CDR3 totals 15 residues. Here the CDR3 reads CASSWGLGANYGYTF. The DNA for the CDR3 is TGTGCCAGCAGCTGGGGACTGGGGGCTAACTATGGCTACACCTTC.

This chain connects TRBV23-1 to TRBJ2-7, with D perhaps given as TRBD1 or TRBD2 (6 bases each). TRBV23-1 is marked as an open reading frame, function uncertain. V was pared by 3 bases and J by 2 bases, with 14 bases between. CDR3 length: 15 residues. CDR3 in DNA: TGCGCCAGCAGTCACCCCGAGGGGGAGGCCTACGAGCAGTACTTC. This sequence encodes CASSHPEGEAYEQYF.

This clonotype is a singleton in its sample. Likely a read error: the CDR3 ends without its conserved phenylalanine or tryptophan. The chain has TRBV5-4 and TRBJ2-7; D is undetermined. The germline V gene has CDR1 SGHNT and CDR2 YYREEE (reference sequence). The CDR3 runs to 14 residues. Trimming took off 6 bases at V and 0 bases at J, with 13 bases between the two ends. Written as DNA, the CDR3 is TGTGCCAGCAACTCGGCAGGCAGCTCCTACGAGCAGTACCTC. Translated: CASNSAGSSYEQYL.

This clonotype was detected many times. This CDR3 reads CASSSGVDQPQHF. The CDR3 region has the DNA TGTGCCAGCAGTTCTGGGGTAGATCAGCCCCAGCATTTT. The chain employs TRBV12-3 or TRBV12-4 and TRBJ1-5; D gene unclear. The CDR3 covers 13 residues. Trimming removed 4 bases at V and 5 bases at J, with 9 bases between.

This chain connects TRBV2 to TRBJ2-7; TRBD1 aligns across 8 bases. The CDR3 runs 15 residues. The germline V gene encodes CDR1 SNHLY and CDR2 FYNNEI. The trim removed 6 bases at V and 0 bases at J, leaving 7 bases unmatched. CDR3: CASSETGASSYEQYF. The DNA of the CDR3 is TGTGCCAGCAGCGAGACAGGGGCCTCCTCCTACGAGCAGTACTTC.

With respect to this clonotype: Since a much larger clone is just one base distant, this may be a read error. This likely comes from a read error, as the CDR3 has no conserved phenylalanine or tryptophan at its end. The chain carries TRBV7-6 and TRBJ2-1; 11 bases line up with TRBD2. CDR3 length: 16 amino acids. The V gene's germline CDR1 is SGHVS and CDR2 FNYEAQ. The trim removed 5 bases at V and 7 bases at J, leaving 10 bases unmatched. CDR3 loop: CASSQASGRNRNEQFY. For the CDR3, the DNA is TGTGCCAGCAGCCAAGCTAGCGGGAGGAATAGGAATGAGCAGTTCTAC.

This clonotype appeared many times. The J gene is TRBJ2-1, the V gene TRBV7-6, with a possible D match to TRBD2 (7 bases). V lost 0 bases, J lost 8 bases, and 14 bases lay in between. Germline values: CDR1 SGHVS, CDR2 FNYEAQ. The CDR3 extends over 15 amino acids. This chain's CDR3 is CASSLAGGPGDEQFF. In nucleotides, the CDR3 is TGTGCCAGCAGCTTAGCCGGGGGGCCCGGGGATGAGCAGTTCTTC.

This clonotype was detected a few times. The chain couples TRBV28 to TRBJ2-7, with D possibly matching TRBD1 (5 bases). CDR1 MDHEN and CDR2 SYDVKM come from the germline V gene. V was cut by 7 bases and J by 3 bases, with 13 bases left in between. This CDR3 contains 13 residues. In DNA form, the CDR3 reads TGTGCCAGCACCACAGGTCGAGACTACGAGCAGTACTTC. As protein: CASTTGRDYEQYF.

This clonotype came up many times. The rearrangement links TRBV7-8 to TRBJ2-3; TRBD2 matches 13 bases. The trim removed 4 bases at V and 6 bases at J, leaving 10 bases unmatched. Germline V lookup: CDR1 SGHVS, CDR2 FQNEAQ. The CDR3 is made up of 17 amino acids. The CDR3 spells CASSSSGLAGSGDTQYF. CDR3 in DNA: TGTGCCAGCAGCTCCTCGGGACTAGCGGGATCGGGGGATACGCAGTATTTT. Together with reference TRBV7-8 and TRBJ2-3, the CDR3 gives the full variable domain: GAGVSQSPRYKVAKRGQDVALRCDPISGHVSLFWYQQALGQGPEFLTYFQNEAQLDKSGLPSDRFFAERPEGSVSTLKIQRTQQEDSAVYLCASSSSGLAGSGDTQYFGPGTRLTVL.